The sequence of this T cell receptor beta chain was determined in a study of cytomegalovirus exposure and HLA in healthy donors (dated by TCRdb to between 2016 and 2019). A note on the overall study: An earlier analysis of about 530 of the donors reported 276 Gb of sequence data and 90 million to 120 million unique TCR beta sequences obtained from approximately 180 million T cells. Every repertoire in the discovery cohort had been generated on one and the same sequencing platform. In a later genetic analysis, genome-wide SNP genotypes for about three fifths of the roughly 670 donors were used, and that subset was treated as a discovery cohort. In the later analysis, no new phenotypic data were used to find candidate immune exposures; instead, reliance was placed on TCR beta sequences and their occurrence across donors. The study used immunosequencing to profile the T cell repertoires of several hundred subjects and linked those repertoires to cytomegalovirus serostatus. To predict cytomegalovirus infection status, the study brought together high-throughput TCR immunosequencing, statistical association of individual TCRs with disease status, and machine learning. HLA typing covered class I and class II loci at four-digit resolution. The study aimed to test whether cataloging public T cell receptors could reveal signatures of past pathogen exposure. In an earlier analysis of more than 550 of the donors, high-throughput TCR beta sequencing was used to judge whether each TCR beta V gene segment behaved as functional or pseudogenic. Roughly 5 DR-DQ haplotypes were handled as single units for association and clustering, since linkage in the cohort was strong. Donor age, sex, ethnicity and CMV serostatus were compiled together with the repertoire data. The number of donors typed differed by locus, with about 629-630 for A, B, C, DRB1 and DQB1, around 500 for DQA1, about 610 for DPA1, and around 450 for DPB1. About 310 gigabases of sequencing data and 78 million or so unique TCR sequences were included in an early release covering about 700 HLA-typed donors. To study patterns of TCR occurrence, a later analysis re-analyzed previously published TCR beta repertoires from 500 to 850 donors and added high-resolution HLA genotyping. Among over 350 genotyped donors of the cohort, an average of about 240,000 unique TCR beta nucleotide sequences were sequenced per donor, around 20% of them non-productive. Along with the roughly 700-subject first cohort, a separate validation cohort of over a hundred different subjects was used. Of the 398 genotyped donors, over 80% were placed in the genetic ancestry cluster associated with self-reported Caucasian donors.

Details on this clone: No cognate antigen has been identified for it. Per-nucleotide qualities are absent, and no much larger clonotype sits a single base away.

General findings and caveats noted by the study authors: When HLA alleles, especially DR and DQ, strongly co-occurred, attributing TCR associations to individual alleles was difficult. A later analysis associated around 16,000 TCR beta sequences with specific HLA alleles at a false discovery rate of 0.05. For the cohort, immune exposure information was limited to CMV serostatus. According to a later genetic analysis, donors in an Asian-associated ancestry cluster had fewer N-insertions in productive TCRs than the approximately 700-donor mean. In an earlier analysis of some 500 of the donors, most TCR beta V segments appeared in productive rearrangements about 87% or about 30% of the time, broadly matching IMGT annotations. Some IMGT-functional V segments, including TRBV6-2 and TRBV6-3, could not be told apart with the 87-base-pair reads, so those segments were excluded. In a later analysis, TCR association rates were found to vary across HLA loci, with the most associated TCRs seen for DRB1 alleles and the fewest for HLA-C alleles. Linkage disequilibrium might explain the correlated functional status among segregating V segments, but an unknown experimental factor could not be ruled out. V-gene and J-gene trimming of TCR beta chains was associated with a missense DCLRE1C variant in a later genetic analysis, and the association was replicated in an independent cohort. A later analysis found that HLA-associated TCR beta chains were more clonally expanded and had lower generation probabilities than equally common non-associated chains. Several of the top co-occurrence clusters appeared to be linked to parvovirus B19, influenza, CMV and Epstein-Barr virus, according to a later analysis. The cohort was sequenced for TCR beta chains only, and without alpha or paired-chain data the features that could be detected were limited. Cytomegalovirus status was reported to be diagnosed by the classifier with high specificity and sensitivity in both the original and validation cohorts. Most CMV-associated TCR beta chains appeared to be HLA-restricted in a later analysis, and the HLA associations seemed to be driven largely by CMV exposure. A group of highly shared sequence variants was considered likely to be a technical artifact of the sequencing pipeline. Roughly 17 rarely observed V segments, including chromosome 9 orphons, were excluded from the earlier analysis of approximately 500 of the donors because counts were too low. The presence/absence analyses assumed that sequencing depth was roughly uniform across donors, and that assumption may not be true. The study listed 150 to 200 TCR beta chains as associated with cytomegalovirus. A further reported finding was that TCR beta sequences accurately predicted the HLA-A and HLA-B alleles for most subjects in the first cohort. Across donors, most TCR sequences were observed very rarely, whereas some public TCRs were present in many individuals. HLA typing was unavailable for some donors at each locus, so association tests used only the typed subset. In vitro tests confirmed that a few of the cytomegalovirus-associated TCR beta chains recognize cytomegalovirus antigens. The authors suggested that the approach could potentially be generalized to other disease states and immunological phenotypes.

Preparation of the library involved the immunoSEQ multiplex PCR assay. For the multiplex PCR, a mixture combining 60 forward primers for TCR Vbeta segments and 13 reverse primers for TCR Jbeta segments was used. The CDR3 region of rearranged TCR beta genes was amplified from genomic DNA by a multiplex PCR assay. The Illumina HiSeq System was used to sequence the amplified TCR beta libraries as 87-base-pair reads. The source study handled its data this way. Across the 670 or so repertoires, a later analysis counted roughly 77 million unique TCR beta chains, some 11 million of which were shared by at least two donors. Raw reads were error-corrected and collapsed into unique sequences by a nearest-neighbor algorithm in which closely related sequences were merged to remove PCR and sequencing errors. V, D and J gene segments were assigned by aligning CDR3 sequences to IMGT reference sequences. For a sequence to be retained, a match of at least six nucleotides was required to both a V gene segment and a J gene segment. A rearrangement counted as productive if the CDR3 had no stop codons and remained in frame with V and J, and every other rearrangement counted as non-productive. CDR3 was defined by IMGT convention, running from the second conserved V-encoded cysteine to the conserved J-encoded phenylalanine. The earlier analysis of approximately 500 of the donors excluded sequences that lacked an unambiguous match to a single V gene segment. In an earlier analysis of some 590 of the donors, a V segment was called functional when productive rearrangements were above 56.7%, and segregating when the standard deviation between donors exceeded 5%. A statistical classification framework was developed to diagnose cytomegalovirus status using the catalog of TCR beta chain sequences. In a later analysis, TCR nucleotide sequences were compared against IMGT/GENE-DB human TR gene sequences so that V and J genes could be assigned. A later analysis assigned CDR3 sequences and most-parsimonious VDJ recombination scenarios with the TCRdist pipeline. In a later analysis, each TCR beta chain was defined by its CDR3 amino acid sequence together with its V-gene family, and reads lacking a unique V-gene family were excluded. As a way to deal with suspected cross-contamination and a sequencing artifact, a later analysis dropped under 600 nucleotide sequences that were highly shared and had low generation probability. In a later analysis, a clonal expansion index for each public chain was calculated from normalized within-repertoire ranks of inferred template counts. In a later analysis, generation probabilities were computed using a VDJ recombination model fitted to out-of-frame rearrangements, and the results were checked against IGoR. In a later analysis, hypergeometric tests were used to score TCR-TCR, TCR-HLA and TCR-CMV co-occurrence, with a repertoire-size bias correction applied to TCR pairs. A later analysis estimated false discovery rates by permuting HLA or CMV assignments 20 times. In a later analysis, co-occurring TCRs were grouped using DBSCAN, and TCRdist sequence similarity was added for clustering within HLA-allele-positive subsets. For co-occurrence clustering, repertoires with fewer than 30,000 or more than 120,000 public chains were excluded, along with roughly five repertoires with anomalous nucleotide sharing. Not all clones reach the TCRdb copy of this immuneACCESS table, which keeps in-frame sequences only. Checked studies attribute under half of the gap to unresolved V genes and leave the rest unexplained. That table furnishes V, J and clone size, whereas the DNA furnished D and trimming. For this sample the table gives roughly 120,000 clones, of which 77% were detected only once. The top ten clones comprise roughly 13% of the sample.

The cohort consisted of 600 or so healthy bone marrow donors. Cohort members were all nominally healthy when sampled, although unrecorded immune exposures were likely present. The donor tested CMV seropositive and was one of the 289 seropositive cohort members. Every donor gave a peripheral blood sample, and the peripheral blood mononuclear cells from that sample were used for TCR beta sequencing. The Qiagen DNeasy Blood Extraction Kit was used to extract genomic DNA from the blood cell samples. From the germline V gene (reference sequence), CDR1 is SEHNR and CDR2 is FQNEAQ. The CDR3 numbers 15 residues from cysteine through phenylalanine. The kept DNA is CDR3 alone, 45 bases in frame from the first base. V is shortened by 5 bases, J by 6 bases, and the region joining them spans 17 bases.

The sequence is built from TRBV7-9 and TRBJ2-1; the D gene identity is not certain. The sequence came from a middle-aged woman in good health and CMV-seropositive. Sequencing used PBMCs. The DNA sequence reads TGTGCCAGCAGCCTGAGGTCCGCTACGGGCAATGAGCAGTTCTTC. It specifies CASSLRSATGNEQFF.